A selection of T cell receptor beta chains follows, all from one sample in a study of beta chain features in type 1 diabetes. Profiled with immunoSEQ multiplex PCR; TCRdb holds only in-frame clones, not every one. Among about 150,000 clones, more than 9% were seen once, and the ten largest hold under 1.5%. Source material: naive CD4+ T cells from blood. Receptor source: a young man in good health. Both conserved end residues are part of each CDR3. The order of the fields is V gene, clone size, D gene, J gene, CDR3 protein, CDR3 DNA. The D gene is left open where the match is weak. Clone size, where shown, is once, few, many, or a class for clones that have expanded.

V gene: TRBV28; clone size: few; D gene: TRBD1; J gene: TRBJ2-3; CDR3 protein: CAPTGTGKPDTQYF; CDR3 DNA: TGTGCCCCAACGGGGACAGGGAAACCGGATACGCAGTATTTT
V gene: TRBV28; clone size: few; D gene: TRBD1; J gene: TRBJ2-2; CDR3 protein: CASSLTTGTGELFF; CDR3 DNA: TGTGCCAGCAGTTTGACGACAGGGACCGGGGAGCTGTTTTTT
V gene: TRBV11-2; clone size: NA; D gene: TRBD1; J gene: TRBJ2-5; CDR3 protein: CASSQEDRASQETQYF; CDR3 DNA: TGTGCCAGCAGCCAGGAGGACAGGGCATCACAAGAGACCCAGTACTTC
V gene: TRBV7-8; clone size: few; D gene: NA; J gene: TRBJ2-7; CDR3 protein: CASSLEEASFSEQYF; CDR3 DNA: TGTGCCAGCAGCTTAGAAGAGGCCAGCTTTAGCGAGCAGTACTTC
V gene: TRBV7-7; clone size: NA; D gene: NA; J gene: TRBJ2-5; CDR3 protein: CASSLQALKETQYF; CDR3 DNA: TGTGCCAGCAGCTTGCAGGCATTAAAAGAGACCCAGTACTTC
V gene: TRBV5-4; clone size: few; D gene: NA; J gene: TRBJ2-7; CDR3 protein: CASSPGTLRASYEQYF; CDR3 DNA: TGTGCCAGCAGCCCCGGGACATTAAGGGCCTCCTACGAGCAGTACTTC
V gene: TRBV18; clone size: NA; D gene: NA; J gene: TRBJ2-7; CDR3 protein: CASSRTIGDEQYF; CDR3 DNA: TGTGCCAGCTCAAGGACAATAGGGGACGAGCAGTACTTC
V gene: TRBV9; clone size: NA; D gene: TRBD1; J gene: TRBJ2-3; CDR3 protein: CASSPRTGTDTQYF; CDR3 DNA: TGTGCCAGCAGCCCGAGGACAGGAACGGATACGCAGTATTTT
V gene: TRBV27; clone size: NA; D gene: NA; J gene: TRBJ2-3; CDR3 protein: CASSFLLTDTQYF; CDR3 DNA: TGTGCCAGCAGTTTCCTACTCACAGATACGCAGTATTTT
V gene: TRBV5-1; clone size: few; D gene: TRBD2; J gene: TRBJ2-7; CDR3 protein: CASSLGLAGVSSYEQYF; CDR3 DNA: TGCGCCAGCAGCTTGGGACTAGCGGGGGTGAGCTCCTACGAGCAGTACTTC
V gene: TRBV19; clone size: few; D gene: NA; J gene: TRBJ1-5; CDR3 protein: CASSIGNSNQPQHF; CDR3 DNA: TGTGCCAGTAGTATTGGCAATAGCAATCAGCCCCAGCATTTT
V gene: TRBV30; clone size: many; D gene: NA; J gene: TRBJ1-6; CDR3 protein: CAWNPGHSVSPLHF; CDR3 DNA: TGTGCCTGGAATCCGGGACACAGTGTTTCACCCCTCCACTTT
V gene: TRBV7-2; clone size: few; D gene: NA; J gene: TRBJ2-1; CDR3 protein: CASSLGAGTYNEQFF; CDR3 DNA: TGTGCCAGCAGCTTAGGTGCAGGGACCTACAATGAGCAGTTCTTC
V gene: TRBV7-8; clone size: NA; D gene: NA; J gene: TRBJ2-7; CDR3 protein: CASSFSGGPTYEQYF; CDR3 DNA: TGTGCCAGCAGCTTTTCCGGGGGGCCCACCTACGAGCAGTACTTC
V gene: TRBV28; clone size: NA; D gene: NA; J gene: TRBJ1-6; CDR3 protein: CASRTDGNSPLHF; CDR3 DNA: TGTGCCAGCAGGACTGACGGAAATTCACCCCTCCACTTT
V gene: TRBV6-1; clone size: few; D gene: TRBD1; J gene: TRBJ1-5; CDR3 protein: CASSEWGRTGGSQPQHF; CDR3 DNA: TGTGCCAGCAGTGAATGGGGGAGGACAGGAGGGTCTCAGCCCCAGCATTTT
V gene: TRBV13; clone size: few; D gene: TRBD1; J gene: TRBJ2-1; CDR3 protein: CASSYRDRGYNEQFF; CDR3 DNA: TGTGCCAGCAGCTACCGGGACAGGGGGTACAATGAGCAGTTCTTC
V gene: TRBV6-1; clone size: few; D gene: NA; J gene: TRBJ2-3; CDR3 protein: CASRLQGASTDTQYF; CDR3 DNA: TGTGCCAGCAGGCTACAGGGAGCTAGCACAGATACGCAGTATTTT
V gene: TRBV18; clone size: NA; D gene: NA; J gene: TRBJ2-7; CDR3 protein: CASSPTGYEQYF; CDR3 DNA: TGTGCCAGCTCACCGACGGGATACGAGCAGTACTTC
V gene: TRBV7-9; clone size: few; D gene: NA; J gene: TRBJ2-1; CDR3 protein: CASSQGLVLNEQFF; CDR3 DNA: TGTGCCAGCAGCCAGGGACTGGTTTTAAATGAGCAGTTCTTC
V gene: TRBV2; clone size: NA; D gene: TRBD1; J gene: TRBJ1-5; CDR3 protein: CASSETGWDQPQHF; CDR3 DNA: TGTGCCAGCAGTGAGACAGGGTGGGATCAGCCCCAGCATTTT
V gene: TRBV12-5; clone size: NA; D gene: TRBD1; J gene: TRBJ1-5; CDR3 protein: CASGLQGGNQPQHF; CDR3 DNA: TGTGCTAGTGGTTTGCAGGGGGGAAATCAGCCCCAGCATTTT
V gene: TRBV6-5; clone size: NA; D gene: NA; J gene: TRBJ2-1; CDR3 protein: CASIRDKYNEQFF; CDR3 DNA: TGTGCCAGCATCCGGGACAAGTACAATGAGCAGTTCTTC
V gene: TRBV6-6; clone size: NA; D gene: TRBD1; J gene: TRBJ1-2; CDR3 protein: CASRETGGSGYTF; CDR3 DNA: TGTGCCAGCAGAGAGACAGGGGGATCGGGCTACACCTTC
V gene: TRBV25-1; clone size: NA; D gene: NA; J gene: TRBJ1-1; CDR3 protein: CASSEYGPTGYTEAFF; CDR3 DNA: TGTGCCAGCAGTGAATATGGACCAACAGGGTACACTGAAGCTTTCTTT
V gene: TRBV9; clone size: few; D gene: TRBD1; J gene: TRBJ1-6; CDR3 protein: CASSVGTAYNSPLHF; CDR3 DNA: TGTGCCAGCAGCGTGGGGACAGCCTATAATTCACCCCTCCACTTT